The present entry profiles one TCR beta chain with its context. All recovered Cohort 3 donors got two negative PCRs, got clearance, or saw symptom resolution. Libraries were prepared by immunoSEQ multiplex PCR; TCRdb keeps only in-frame clonotypes and omits some of them. The sample shows approximately 450,000 clones, around 87% of them seen only once. This sample was taken from a study of blood T cell repertoires in COVID-19. In germline, CDR1 is SEHNR, CDR2 FQNEAQ (reference sequence). CDR3 length: 13 residues. Trimming left V 5 bases short and J 3 bases short, with 11 bases between. The sequenced sample was PBMCs or T cells enriched from blood (not recorded which). This TCR derives from a man aged 25 to 40 who had recovered from COVID-19. This chain connects TRBV7-9 to TRBJ2-7; D is possibly TRBD2 (5 bases). CDR3 loop: CASSPIGGYEQYF. CDR3 DNA: TGTGCCAGCAGCCCTATTGGAGGCTACGAGCAGTACTTC.